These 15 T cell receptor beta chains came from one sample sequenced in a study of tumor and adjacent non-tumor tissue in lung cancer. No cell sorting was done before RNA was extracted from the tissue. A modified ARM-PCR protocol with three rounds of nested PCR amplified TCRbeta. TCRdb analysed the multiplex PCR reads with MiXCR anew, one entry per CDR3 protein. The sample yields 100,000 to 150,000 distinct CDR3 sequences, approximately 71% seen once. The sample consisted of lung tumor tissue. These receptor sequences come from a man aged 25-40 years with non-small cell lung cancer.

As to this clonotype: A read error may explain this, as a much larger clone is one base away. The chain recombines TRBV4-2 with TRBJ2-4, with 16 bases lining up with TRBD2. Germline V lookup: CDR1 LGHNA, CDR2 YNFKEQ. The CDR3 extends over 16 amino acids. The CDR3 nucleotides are TGTGCCAGCAGCCAAGAGGGGACTAGCGGGGGGGGAATTCAGCACTTC. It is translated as CASSQEGTSGGGIQHF.

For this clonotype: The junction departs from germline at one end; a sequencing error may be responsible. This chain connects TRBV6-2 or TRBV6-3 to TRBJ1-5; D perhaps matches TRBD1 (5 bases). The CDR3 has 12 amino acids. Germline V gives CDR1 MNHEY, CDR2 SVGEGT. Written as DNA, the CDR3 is TGTCCCAGCGGGGCAACCAATCAGCCCCAGCATTTT. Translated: CPSGATNQPQHF.

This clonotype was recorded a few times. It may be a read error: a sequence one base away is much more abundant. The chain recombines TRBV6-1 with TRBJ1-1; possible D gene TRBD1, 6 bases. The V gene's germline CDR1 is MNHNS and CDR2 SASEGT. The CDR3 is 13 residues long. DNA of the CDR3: TGTGCCAACAGTATACAGGGCGACACTGAAGCTTTCTTT. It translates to CANSIQGDTEAFF.

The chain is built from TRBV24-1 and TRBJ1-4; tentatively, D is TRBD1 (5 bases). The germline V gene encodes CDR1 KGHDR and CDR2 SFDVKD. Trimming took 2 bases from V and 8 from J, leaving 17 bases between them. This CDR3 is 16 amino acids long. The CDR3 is CATSDSGDSTNEKLFF. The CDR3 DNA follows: TGTGCCACCAGTGATTCGGGGGACTCTACGAACGAAAAACTGTTTTTT.

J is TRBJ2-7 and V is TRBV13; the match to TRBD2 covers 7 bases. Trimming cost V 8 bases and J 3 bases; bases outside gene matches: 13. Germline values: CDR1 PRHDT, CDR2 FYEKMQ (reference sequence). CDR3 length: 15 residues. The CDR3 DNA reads TGTGCCAGCGGCCGCGCGAGCGGGACCAACTACGAGCAGTACTTC. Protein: CASGRASGTNYEQYF.

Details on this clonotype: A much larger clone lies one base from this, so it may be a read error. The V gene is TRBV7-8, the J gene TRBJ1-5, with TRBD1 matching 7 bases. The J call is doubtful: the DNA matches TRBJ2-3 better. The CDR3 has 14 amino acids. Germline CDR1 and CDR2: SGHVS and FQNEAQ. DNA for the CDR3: TGTGCCAGCACGGGACAGACCCTCAATCAGCCCCAGTATTTT. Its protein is CASTGQTLNQPQYF.

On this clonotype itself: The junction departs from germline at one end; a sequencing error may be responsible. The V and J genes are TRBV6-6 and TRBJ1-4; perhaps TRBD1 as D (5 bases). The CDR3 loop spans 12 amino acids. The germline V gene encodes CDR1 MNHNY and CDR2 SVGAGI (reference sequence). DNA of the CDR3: TGTGCCAGTCACGGGGCCGACGGGAAACTGTCTTTT. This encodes CASHGADGKLSF.

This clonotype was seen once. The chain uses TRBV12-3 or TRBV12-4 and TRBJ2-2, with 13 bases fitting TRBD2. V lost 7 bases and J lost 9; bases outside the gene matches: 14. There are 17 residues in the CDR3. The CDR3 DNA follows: TGTGCCAGCAACCGGGGACTAGCGGGACGGAACGCCAGGGAGCTGTTTTTT. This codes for CASNRGLAGRNARELFF.

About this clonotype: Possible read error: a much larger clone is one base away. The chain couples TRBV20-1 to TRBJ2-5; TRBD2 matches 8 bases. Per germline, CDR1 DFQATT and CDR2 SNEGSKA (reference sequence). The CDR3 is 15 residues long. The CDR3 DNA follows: TGCAGAGCCCTAGGGAGGGGACTAGGGCAAGAGACCCAGTACTTC. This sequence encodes CRALGRGLGQETQYF.

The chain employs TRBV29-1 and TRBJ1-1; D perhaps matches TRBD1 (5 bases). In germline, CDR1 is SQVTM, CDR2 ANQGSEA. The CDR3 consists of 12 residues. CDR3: CNGGDGALEAFF. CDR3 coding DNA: TGCAACGGCGGGGATGGGGCCCTTGAAGCTTTCTTT.

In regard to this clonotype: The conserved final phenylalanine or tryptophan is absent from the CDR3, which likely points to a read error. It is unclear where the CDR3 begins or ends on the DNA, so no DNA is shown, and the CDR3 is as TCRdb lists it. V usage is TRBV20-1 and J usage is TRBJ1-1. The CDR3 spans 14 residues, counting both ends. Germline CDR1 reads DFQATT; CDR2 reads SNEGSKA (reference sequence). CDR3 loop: CSARDVGGETEAFL.

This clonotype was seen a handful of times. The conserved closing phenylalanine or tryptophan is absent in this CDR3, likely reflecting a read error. The chain's CDR3 is CSGDSYNEQFL. The CDR3 DNA reads as TGCAGCGGGGACAGTTACAATGAGCAGTTCTTA. The V and J genes are TRBV20-1 and TRBJ2-1, with 7 positions matching TRBD1. Germline assignment: CDR1 DFQATT and CDR2 SNEGSKA (reference sequence). The CDR3 length is 11 residues.

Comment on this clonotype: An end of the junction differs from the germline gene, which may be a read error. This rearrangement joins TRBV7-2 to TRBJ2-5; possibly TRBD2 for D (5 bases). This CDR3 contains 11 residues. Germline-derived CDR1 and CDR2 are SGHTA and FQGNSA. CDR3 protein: CASSLVGAPYF. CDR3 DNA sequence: TGTGCCAGCAGTTTAGTGGGAGCCCCGTACTTC.

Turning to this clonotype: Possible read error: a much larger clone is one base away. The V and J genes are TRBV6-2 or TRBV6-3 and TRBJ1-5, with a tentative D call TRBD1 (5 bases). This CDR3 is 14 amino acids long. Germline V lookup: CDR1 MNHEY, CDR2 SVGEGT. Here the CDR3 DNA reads TGTGCCAACAGTCGGGGGGGACCCCTTTATCCCCAGCATTTT. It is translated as CANSRGGPLYPQHF.

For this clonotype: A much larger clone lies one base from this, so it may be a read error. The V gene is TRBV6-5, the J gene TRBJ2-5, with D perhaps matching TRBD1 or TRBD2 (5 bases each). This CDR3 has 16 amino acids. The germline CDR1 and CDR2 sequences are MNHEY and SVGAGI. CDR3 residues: CASSYSPRGTQGTQYF. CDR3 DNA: TGTGCCAGCAGTTACTCCCCCCGGGGCACACAAGGGACCCAGTACTTC.